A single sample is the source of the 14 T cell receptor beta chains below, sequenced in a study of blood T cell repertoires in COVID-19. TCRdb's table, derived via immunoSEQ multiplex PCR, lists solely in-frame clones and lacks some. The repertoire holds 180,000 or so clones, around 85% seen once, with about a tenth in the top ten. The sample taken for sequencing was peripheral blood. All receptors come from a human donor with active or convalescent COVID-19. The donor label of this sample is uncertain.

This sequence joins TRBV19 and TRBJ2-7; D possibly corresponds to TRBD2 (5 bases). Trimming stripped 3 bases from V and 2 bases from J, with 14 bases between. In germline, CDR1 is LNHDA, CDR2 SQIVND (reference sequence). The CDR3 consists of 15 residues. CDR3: CASSIPLAGPYEQYF. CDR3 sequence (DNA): TGTGCCAGTAGTATTCCCCTTGCGGGCCCCTACGAGCAGTACTTC.

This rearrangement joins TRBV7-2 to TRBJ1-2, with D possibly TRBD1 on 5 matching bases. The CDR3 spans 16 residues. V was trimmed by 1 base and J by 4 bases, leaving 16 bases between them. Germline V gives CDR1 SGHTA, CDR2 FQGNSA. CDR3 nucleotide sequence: TGTGCCAGCAGCTTAGTCCCGAGGGACTCCGCCTATGGCTACACCTTC. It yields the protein CASSLVPRDSAYGYTF.

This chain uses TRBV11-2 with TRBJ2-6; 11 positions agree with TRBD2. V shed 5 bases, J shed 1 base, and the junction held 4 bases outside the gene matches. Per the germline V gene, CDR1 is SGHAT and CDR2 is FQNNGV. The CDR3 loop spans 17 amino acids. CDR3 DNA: TGTGCCAGCAGCCGACTAGCGGGGACGTCTGGGGCCAACGTCCTGACTTTC. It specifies CASSRLAGTSGANVLTF.

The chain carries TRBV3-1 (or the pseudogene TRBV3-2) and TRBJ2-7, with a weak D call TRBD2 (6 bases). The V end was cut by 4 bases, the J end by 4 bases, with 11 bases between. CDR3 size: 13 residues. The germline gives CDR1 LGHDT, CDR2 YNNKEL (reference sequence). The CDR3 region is CASSPGGPYEQYF. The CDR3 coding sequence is TGTGCCAGCAGCCCCGGAGGGCCATACGAGCAGTACTTC.

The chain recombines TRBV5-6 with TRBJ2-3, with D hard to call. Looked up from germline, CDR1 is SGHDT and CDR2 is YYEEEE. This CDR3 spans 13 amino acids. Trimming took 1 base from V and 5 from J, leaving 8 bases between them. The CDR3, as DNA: TGTGCCAGCAGCTTGCGAAGAGGAGATACGCAGTATTTT. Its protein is CASSLRRGDTQYF.

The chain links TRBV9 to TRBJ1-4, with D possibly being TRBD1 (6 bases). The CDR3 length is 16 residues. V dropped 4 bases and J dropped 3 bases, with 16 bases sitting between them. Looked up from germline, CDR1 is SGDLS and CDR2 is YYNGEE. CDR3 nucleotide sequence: TGTGCCAGCAGCACTGGGGTACAGGGCCCTAATGAAAAACTGTTTTTT. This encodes CASSTGVQGPNEKLFF.

The DNA of the CDR3 is TGCGCCAGCAGCTTGGTAGGTGCAGGATCTGGGGCCAACGTCCTGACTTTC. It yields the protein CASSLVGAGSGANVLTF. The chain is built from TRBV5-1 and TRBJ2-6; D is unclear. V lost 0 bases and J lost 1, with 11 bases in between. The CDR3 is 17 residues long. Looked up from germline, CDR1 is SGHRS and CDR2 is YFSETQ. Full variable domain (missing parts from reference TRBV5-1 and TRBJ2-6): KAGVTQTPRYLIKTRGQQVTLSCSPISGHRSVSWYQQTPGQGLQFLFEYFSETQRNKGNFPGRFSGRQFSNSRSEMNVSTLELGDSALYLCASSLVGAGSGANVLTFGAGSRLTVL.

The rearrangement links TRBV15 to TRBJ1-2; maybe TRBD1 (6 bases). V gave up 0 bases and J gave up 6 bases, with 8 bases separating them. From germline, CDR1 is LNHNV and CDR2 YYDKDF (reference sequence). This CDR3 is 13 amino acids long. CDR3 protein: CATSRERGNGYTF. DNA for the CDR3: TGTGCCACCAGCAGAGAAAGGGGGAATGGCTACACCTTC.

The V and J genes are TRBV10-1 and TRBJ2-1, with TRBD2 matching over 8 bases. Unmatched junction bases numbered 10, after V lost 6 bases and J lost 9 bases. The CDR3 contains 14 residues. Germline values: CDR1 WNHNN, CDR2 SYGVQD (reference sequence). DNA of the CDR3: TGCGCCAGCAGGAAGGGACTAGAGGAGGGTGAGCAGTTCTTC. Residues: CASRKGLEEGEQFF.

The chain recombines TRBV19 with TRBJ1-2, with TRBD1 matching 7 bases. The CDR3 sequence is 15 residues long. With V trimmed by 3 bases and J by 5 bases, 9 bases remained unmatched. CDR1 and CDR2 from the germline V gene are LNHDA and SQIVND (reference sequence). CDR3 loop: CASSIPGQAVYGYTF. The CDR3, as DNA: TGTGCCAGTAGTATTCCCGGACAGGCCGTTTATGGCTACACCTTC.

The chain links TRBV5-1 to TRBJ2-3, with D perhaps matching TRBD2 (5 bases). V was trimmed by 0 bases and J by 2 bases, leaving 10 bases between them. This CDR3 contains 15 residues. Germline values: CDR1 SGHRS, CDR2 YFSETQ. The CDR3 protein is CASSLGEKDTDTQYF. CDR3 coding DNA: TGCGCCAGCAGCTTGGGGGAGAAAGACACAGATACGCAGTATTTT.

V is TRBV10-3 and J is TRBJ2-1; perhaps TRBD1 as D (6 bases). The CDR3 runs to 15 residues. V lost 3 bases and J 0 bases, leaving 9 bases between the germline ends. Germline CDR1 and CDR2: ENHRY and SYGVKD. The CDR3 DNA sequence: TGTGCCATCAGTGAAACAGGGTCCTCCTACAATGAGCAGTTCTTC. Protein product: CAISETGSSYNEQFF.

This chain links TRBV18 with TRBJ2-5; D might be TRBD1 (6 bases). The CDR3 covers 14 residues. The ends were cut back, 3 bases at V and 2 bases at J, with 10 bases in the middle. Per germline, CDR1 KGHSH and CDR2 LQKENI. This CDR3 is CASSPLQGQETQYF. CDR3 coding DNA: TGTGCCAGCTCACCCTTACAGGGACAAGAGACCCAGTACTTC.

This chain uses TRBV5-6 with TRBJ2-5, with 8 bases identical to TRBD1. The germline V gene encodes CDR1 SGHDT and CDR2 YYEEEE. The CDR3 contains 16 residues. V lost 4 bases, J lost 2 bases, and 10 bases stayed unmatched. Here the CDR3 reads CASSRRTGLFQETQYF. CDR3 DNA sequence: TGTGCCAGCAGCCGTCGGACAGGGCTATTTCAAGAGACCCAGTACTTC.